The 26 T cell receptor beta chains below come from one sample, sequenced in a study of post-analysis software for immune sequencing data. Study observations and caveats: In patients, about five TRBV segments were more frequent than in controls, with TRBV5-6, TRBV5-1 and TRBV20-1 among them.

For these TCRs, the target antigens are not known. Unique-molecular-identifier-tagged TCR beta cDNA libraries were used. MiXCR was run by TCRdb on the PCR reads, yielding one entry per CDR3 protein. The sample has about 540,000 distinct CDR3 sequences, roughly 34% seen once; the top ten hold about 6%. The sample taken for sequencing was blood. Source of these receptors: a girl under 18 with multiple sclerosis.

The chain uses TRBV27 and TRBJ2-3; 13 nucleotides line up with TRBD2. V lost 5 bases to trimming and J lost 3 bases; unmatched junction nucleotides: 8. Looked up from germline, CDR1 is MNHEY and CDR2 is SMNVEV (reference sequence). The CDR3 extends over 17 amino acids. The CDR3 DNA reads as TGTGCCAGCAGTACCTCCTTGACTAGCGGGGGGACAGATACGCAGTATTTT. Translating it yields CASSTSLTSGGTDTQYF.

This clonotype has more than one count but fewer than ten. This chain links TRBV19 with TRBJ1-1; 7 nucleotides align to TRBD1. This CDR3 contains 15 residues. Trimming cost V 1 base and J 1 base; bases outside gene matches: 3. CDR1 is LNHDA, CDR2 SQIVND, per germline (reference sequence). CDR3 DNA: TGTGCCAGTAGTATAGCACAGGGGACGAACACTGAAGCTTTCTTT. Translated, it gives CASSIAQGTNTEAFF.

The gene calls are TRBV7-2 and TRBJ2-5, with D unclear. The J call may be incorrect, as the DNA end agrees better with TRBJ2-7. The germline gives CDR1 SGHTA, CDR2 FQGNSA. The CDR3 spans 12 residues. The CDR3 DNA sequence: TGTGCCAGCAGCCTCGGTTGGAACGAGCAGTACTTC. Protein sequence: CASSLGWNEQYF.

This clonotype was picked up many times. V usage is TRBV6-5 and J usage is TRBJ2-5, with TRBD1 identical over 9 bases. Germline CDR1 and CDR2: MNHEY and SVGAGI. The junction had 2 bases not matched to a gene; V was cut back by 10 bases and J by 2 bases. The CDR3 loop spans 12 amino acids. CDR3 bases: TGTGCCACCGGACAGGGGCAAGAGACCCAGTACTTC. Residues: CATGQGQETQYF.

The genes are TRBV10-3 and TRBJ2-5; 11 bases match TRBD2. The V segment lost 10 bases and the J segment 11 bases; nucleotides outside the gene matches: 18. CDR1 and CDR2 from the germline V gene are ENHRY and SYGVKD. The CDR3 is 15 residues long. CDR3 region: CATLSGGASYNEQYF. For the CDR3, the DNA is TGTGCCACCCTTAGCGGGGGGGCCAGCTACAATGAGCAGTACTTC.

This clonotype was detected a few times. The chain is built from TRBV5-1 and TRBJ1-1, with D unresolved. The length of the CDR3 is 12 residues. V was shortened by 6 bases and J by 1 base, with 7 bases between the two germline ends. Germline V gene lookup returns CDR1 SGHRS and CDR2 YFSETQ. CDR3 in amino acids: CASKRANTEAFF. CDR3 nucleotide sequence: TGCGCCAGCAAACGGGCGAACACTGAAGCTTTCTTT. Full variable domain (rest looked up from reference TRBV5-1 and TRBJ1-1): KAGVTQTPRYLIKTRGQQVTLSCSPISGHRSVSWYQQTPGQGLQFLFEYFSETQRNKGNFPGRFSGRQFSNSRSEMNVSTLELGDSALYLCASKRANTEAFFGQGTRLTVV.

CDR3 loop: CASSPGLAGGLNYNEQFF. The CDR3 DNA reads TGTGCCAGCAGCCCGGGACTAGCGGGGGGGCTTAACTACAATGAGCAGTTCTTC. This chain uses TRBV5-5 with TRBJ2-1; 16 nucleotides line up with TRBD2. Germline V lookup: CDR1 SGHKS, CDR2 YYEKEE (reference sequence). The CDR3 is made up of 18 amino acids. The J segment lost 3 bases and the V segment lost 4 bases, leaving 7 bases of the junction unmatched.

This clonotype is a singleton in its sample. The rearrangement joins TRBV28 to TRBJ2-1, with D perhaps matching TRBD2 (6 bases). The germline V and J ends were trimmed by 7 bases and 0 bases, with 16 bases remaining between them. The germline CDR1 and CDR2 sequences are MDHEN and SYDVKM. This CDR3 contains 16 residues. The CDR3 region has the DNA TGTGCCAGCACCCTTATCGGGGGATTCTCCTACAATGAGCAGTTCTTC. Residues: CASTLIGGFSYNEQFF.

The chain combines TRBV10-3 with TRBJ1-2; no clear D. The CDR3 is 11 residues long. V was pared by 2 bases and J by 9 bases, with 7 bases between. CDR1 is ENHRY and CDR2 is SYGVKD in the germline V gene. The DNA for the CDR3 is TGTGCCATCAGTGAGGACGGGCGCTACACCTTC. It yields the protein CAISEDGRYTF.

Turning to this clonotype: At one end the junction does not follow the germline gene, possibly because of a read error. The chain carries TRBV20-1 and TRBJ1-5, with unresolved D. The CDR3 contains 12 residues. Germline assignment: CDR1 DFQATT and CDR2 SNEGSKA (reference sequence). The CDR3 DNA reads as TGCAGTGCTAGAGTGGGCAATCAGCTCCAGCATTTT. Translating gives CSARVGNQLQHF.

The V and J genes are TRBV24-1 and TRBJ1-1, with 9 positions matching TRBD1. The CDR3 has 15 amino acids. Germline-derived CDR1 and CDR2 are KGHDR and SFDVKD. Trimming cost V 3 bases and J 4 bases; bases outside gene matches: 5. CDR3 nucleotides: TGTGCCACCAGTGATCCCGGGACAGGGTCCACTGAAGCTTTCTTT. It encodes CATSDPGTGSTEAFF.

This clonotype was seen many times. J is TRBJ2-3 and V is TRBV5-6; 12 nucleotides line up with TRBD2. Germline assignment: CDR1 SGHDT and CDR2 YYEEEE. J was trimmed by 6 bases and V by 4 bases; bases with no gene match: 9. CDR3 length: 16 residues. Here the CDR3 DNA reads TGTGCCAGCAGCAGGACTAGCGGGGCGAGGATGGATACGCAGTATTTT. Its translation: CASSRTSGARMDTQYF.

The rearrangement joins TRBV11-1 to TRBJ2-7; 8 nucleotides align to TRBD2. The trim removed 2 bases at V and 3 bases at J, leaving 15 bases unmatched. Germline V gives CDR1 SGHAT, CDR2 FQDESV (reference sequence). The CDR3 loop spans 18 amino acids. This CDR3 reads CASSLLEMAGGSGYEQYF. The CDR3 nucleotides read TGTGCCAGCAGCTTATTGGAGATGGCGGGGGGTTCTGGCTACGAGCAGTACTTC.

The rearrangement joins TRBV9 to TRBJ2-2; 7 positions match TRBD2. With V trimmed by 4 bases and J by 1 base, 4 bases remained unmatched. Germline CDR1 reads SGDLS; CDR2 reads YYNGEE. This CDR3 region has 15 residues. The CDR3 region has the DNA TGTGCCAGCAGCCCCGGGACTATGAACACCGGGGAGCTGTTTTTT. It codes for CASSPGTMNTGELFF. The whole variable domain, remainder taken from reference TRBV9 and TRBJ2-2, is DSGVTQTPKHLITATGQRVTLRCSPRSGDLSVYWYQQSLDQGLQFLIQYYNGEERAKGNILERFSAQQFPDLHSELNLSSLELGDSALYFCASSPGTMNTGELFFGEGSRLTVL.

This clonotype was seen many times. The chain joins TRBV6-5 to TRBJ2-7, with 8 bases fitting TRBD1. CDR1 is MNHEY and CDR2 is SVGAGI in the germline V gene. CDR3 length equals 14 residues. The V and J ends lost 10 bases and 2 bases, in that order; junction bases with no gene match: 10. The DNA for the CDR3 is TGTGCCACCGCGACGACAGGGGAGACCTACGAGCAGTACTTC. This codes for CATATTGETYEQYF.

V usage is TRBV10-3 and J usage is TRBJ2-5; 9 positions agree with TRBD1. The CDR3 consists of 13 residues. Germline V CDR1 and CDR2: ENHRY, SYGVKD. The ends lost 7 bases at V and 5 bases at J; junction bases unmatched: 5. The CDR3 DNA is TGTGCCATCACCCCGGGACAGGGCGAGACCCAGTACTTC. It specifies CAITPGQGETQYF.

The sample holds a few counts of this clonotype. The rearrangement uses TRBV5-1 and TRBJ1-6; D remains ambiguous. V was cut by 4 bases and J by 7 bases, with 15 bases left in between. CDR3 size: 15 residues. Germline V CDR1 and CDR2: SGHRS, YFSETQ. The CDR3 is CASSPGWSGNSPLHF. In DNA, the CDR3 is TGCGCCAGCAGCCCAGGTTGGAGTGGGAATTCACCCCTCCACTTT.

V usage is TRBV20-1 and J usage is TRBJ2-2; 8 bases are a match to TRBD1. V shed 2 bases, J shed 1 base, and the junction held 9 bases outside the gene matches. Germline CDR1 DFQATT, CDR2 SNEGSKA (reference sequence). This CDR3 is 17 amino acids long. The CDR3 sequence: CSARKSTGDLNTGELFF. The CDR3 region has the DNA TGCAGTGCTAGAAAATCGACAGGGGACCTGAACACCGGGGAGCTGTTTTTT.

The chain uses TRBV20-1 and TRBJ2-7, with a tentative D call TRBD2 (7 bases). CDR3 length: 15 residues. Germline V gene sequence: CDR1 DFQATT, CDR2 SNEGSKA (reference sequence). V shed 0 bases and J shed 3 bases, with 15 bases lying between them. The CDR3 spells CSARDRQGRVYEQYF. CDR3 coding DNA: TGCAGTGCTAGAGATCGGCAGGGGAGGGTCTACGAGCAGTACTTC.

In this sample, this clonotype turned up once. The chain links TRBV10-3 to TRBJ2-5; tentatively, D is TRBD2 (7 bases). CDR1 and CDR2 from the germline V gene are ENHRY and SYGVKD. This CDR3 has 14 amino acids. The V gene lost 6 bases and the J gene lost 1 base, with 12 bases spanning the gap. CDR3 sequence (DNA): TGTGCCATCAGAGGCGGGGGCTCCCAAGAGACCCAGTACTTC. Translation: CAIRGGGSQETQYF.

This clonotype has only a few counts. V is TRBV6-5 and J is TRBJ2-1; 11 bases match TRBD2. The CDR3 sequence is 19 residues long. V gave up 4 bases and J gave up 5 bases; unmatched junction bases: 16. The germline CDR1 and CDR2 sequences are MNHEY and SVGAGI. The CDR3 reads CASSFQHSLLAGVDNEQFF. CDR3 coding DNA: TGTGCCAGCAGTTTCCAACATTCGCTACTAGCGGGGGTTGACAATGAGCAGTTCTTC.

J is TRBJ1-2 and V is TRBV6-1; perhaps TRBD1 as D (6 bases). Germline assignment: CDR1 MNHNS and CDR2 SASEGT. The CDR3 has 13 residues. Between the trimmed V and J ends, which lost 7 bases and 5 bases, there was a span of 14 bases. DNA for the CDR3: TGTGCCAGCAACTATTCAGGGGTATATGGCTACACCTTC. This encodes CASNYSGVYGYTF.

On this clonotype itself: A much larger clone is a single base away; this may be a read error. This chain links TRBV4-1 with TRBJ2-7; 8 bases fit TRBD1. The CDR3 has 16 residues. CDR1 is MGHRA, CDR2 YSYEKL, per germline. This CDR3 is CASSQEVTGVQAEQHF. CDR3 in DNA: TGCGCCAGCAGCCAAGAAGTGACAGGGGTTCAAGCCGAGCAGCACTTC.

The chain carries TRBV10-1 and TRBJ2-1, with D perhaps matching TRBD1 (5 bases). This CDR3 is built from 13 residues. Per germline, CDR1 WNHNN and CDR2 SYGVQD (reference sequence). Trimming removed 3 bases from V and 13 bases from J, with 16 bases in between. The CDR3, as DNA: TGCGCCAGCAGTGAAGGCGGACAAGAGACCCAGTTCTTC. This codes for CASSEGGQETQFF.

This chain uses TRBV5-1 with TRBJ2-3; D gene uncertain. The ends were cut back, 1 base at V and 0 bases at J, with 6 bases in the middle. Germline V gene data show CDR1 as SGHRS and CDR2 as YFSETQ. CDR3 length: 14 residues. In nucleotides, the CDR3 is TGCGCCAGCAGCTTGCGGTCCAGCACAGATACGCAGTATTTT. Translated: CASSLRSSTDTQYF.

This clonotype was seen more than once but under ten times. This sequence joins TRBV7-4 and TRBJ1-4, with D hard to call. CDR3 size: 10 residues. Germline CDR1 and CDR2: SGHVT and SQSDAQ. V gave up 6 bases and J gave up 14 bases, with 10 bases separating them. DNA of the CDR3: TGTGCCAGCAGTGGCCTGAGGCTGTTTTTT. It yields the protein CASSGLRLFF. The full variable domain, rest sourced from reference TRBV7-4 and TRBJ1-4, is GAGVSQSPRYKVAKRGRDVALRCDSISGHVTLYWYRQTLGQGSEVLTYSQSDAQRDKSGRPSGRFSAERPERSVSTLKIQRTEQGDSAVYLCASSGLRLFFGSGTQLSVL.